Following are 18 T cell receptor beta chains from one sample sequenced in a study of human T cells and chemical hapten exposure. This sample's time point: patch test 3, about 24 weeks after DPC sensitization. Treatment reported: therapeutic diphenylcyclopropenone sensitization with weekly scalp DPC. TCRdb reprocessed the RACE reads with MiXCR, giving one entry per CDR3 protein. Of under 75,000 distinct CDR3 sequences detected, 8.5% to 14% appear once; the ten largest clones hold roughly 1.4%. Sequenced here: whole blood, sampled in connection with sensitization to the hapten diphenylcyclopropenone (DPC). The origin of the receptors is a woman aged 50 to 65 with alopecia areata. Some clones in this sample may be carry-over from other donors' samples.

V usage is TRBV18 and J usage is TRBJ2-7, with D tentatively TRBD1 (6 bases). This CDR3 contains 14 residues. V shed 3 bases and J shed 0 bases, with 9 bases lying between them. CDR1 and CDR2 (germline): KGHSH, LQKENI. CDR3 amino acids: CASSPRTASYEQYF. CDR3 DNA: TGTGCCAGCTCACCGCGGACAGCCTCCTACGAGCAGTACTTC.

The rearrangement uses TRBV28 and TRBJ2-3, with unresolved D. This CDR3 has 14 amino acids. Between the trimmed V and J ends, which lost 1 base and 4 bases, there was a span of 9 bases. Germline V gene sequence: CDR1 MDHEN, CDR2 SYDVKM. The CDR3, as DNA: TGTGCCAGCAGTTTATCCAGACTTGCAGATACGCAGTATTTT. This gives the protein CASSLSRLADTQYF.

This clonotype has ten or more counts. The CDR3 spells CASSRQGDRAEAFF. In DNA, the CDR3 is TGTGCCAGCTCACGACAGGGGGACCGTGCTGAAGCTTTCTTT. The genes are TRBV18 and TRBJ1-1, with TRBD1 matching over 9 bases. V lost 4 bases, J lost 6 bases, and 6 bases stayed unmatched. This CDR3 is built from 14 residues. Per the germline V gene, CDR1 is KGHSH and CDR2 is LQKENI.

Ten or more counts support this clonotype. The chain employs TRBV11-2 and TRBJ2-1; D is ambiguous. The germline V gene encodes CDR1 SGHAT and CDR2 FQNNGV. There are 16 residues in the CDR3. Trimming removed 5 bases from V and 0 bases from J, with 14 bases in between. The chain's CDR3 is CASSRTPSDSYNEQFF. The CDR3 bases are TGTGCCAGCAGCCGGACGCCGTCGGACTCCTACAATGAGCAGTTCTTC.

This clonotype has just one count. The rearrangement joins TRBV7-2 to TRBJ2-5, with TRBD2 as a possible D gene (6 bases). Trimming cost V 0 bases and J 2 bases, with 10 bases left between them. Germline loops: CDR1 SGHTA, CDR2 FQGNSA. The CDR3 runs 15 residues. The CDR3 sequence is CASSLAGGRQETQYF. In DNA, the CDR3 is TGTGCCAGCAGCTTAGCGGGAGGAAGGCAAGAGACCCAGTACTTC.

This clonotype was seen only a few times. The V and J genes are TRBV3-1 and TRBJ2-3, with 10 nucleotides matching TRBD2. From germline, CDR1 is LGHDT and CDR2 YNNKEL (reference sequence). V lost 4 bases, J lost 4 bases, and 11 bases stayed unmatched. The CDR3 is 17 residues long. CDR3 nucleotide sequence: TGTGCCAGCAGCCCCCGTCGGACTAGCGGAAAGGCAGATACGCAGTATTTT. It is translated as CASSPRRTSGKADTQYF.

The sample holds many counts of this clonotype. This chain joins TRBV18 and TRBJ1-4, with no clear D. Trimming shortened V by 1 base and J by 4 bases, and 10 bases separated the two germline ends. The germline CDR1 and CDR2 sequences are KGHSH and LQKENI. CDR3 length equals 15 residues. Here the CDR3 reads CASSPQDGINEKLFF. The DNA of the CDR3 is TGTGCCAGCTCACCACAGGACGGTATTAATGAAAAACTGTTTTTT.

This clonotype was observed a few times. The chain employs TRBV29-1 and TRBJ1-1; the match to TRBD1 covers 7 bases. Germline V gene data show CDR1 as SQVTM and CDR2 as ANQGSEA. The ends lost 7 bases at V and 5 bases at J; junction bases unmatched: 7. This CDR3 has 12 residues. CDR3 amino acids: CSGQGFRTEAFF. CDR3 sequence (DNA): TGCAGCGGACAGGGTTTTCGGACTGAAGCTTTCTTT.

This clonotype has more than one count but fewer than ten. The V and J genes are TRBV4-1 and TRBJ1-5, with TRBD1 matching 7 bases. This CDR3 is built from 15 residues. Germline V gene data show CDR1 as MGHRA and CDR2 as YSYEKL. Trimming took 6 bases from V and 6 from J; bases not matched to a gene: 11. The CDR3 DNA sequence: TGCGCCAGCAGTCTTTCGCCAGGGGGGGGTCAGCCCCAGCATTTT. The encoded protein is CASSLSPGGGQPQHF.

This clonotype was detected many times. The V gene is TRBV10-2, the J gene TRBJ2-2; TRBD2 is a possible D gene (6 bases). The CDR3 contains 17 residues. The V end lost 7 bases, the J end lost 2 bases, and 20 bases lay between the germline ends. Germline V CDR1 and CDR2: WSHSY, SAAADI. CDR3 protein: CASIPTGAAGNTGELFF. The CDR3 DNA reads TGCGCCAGCATCCCTACTGGTGCAGCGGGCAACACCGGGGAGCTGTTTTTT.

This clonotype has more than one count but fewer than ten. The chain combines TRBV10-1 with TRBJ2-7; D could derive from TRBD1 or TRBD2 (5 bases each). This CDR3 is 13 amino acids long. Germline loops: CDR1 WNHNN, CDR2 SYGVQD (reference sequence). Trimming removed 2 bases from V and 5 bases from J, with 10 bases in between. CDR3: CASSERRGHEQYF. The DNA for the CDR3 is TGCGCCAGCAGTGAGCGACGGGGCCACGAGCAGTACTTC.

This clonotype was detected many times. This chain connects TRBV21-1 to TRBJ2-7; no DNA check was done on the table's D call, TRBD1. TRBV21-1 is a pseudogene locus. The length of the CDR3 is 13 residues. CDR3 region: CASSRGQGYEQYF. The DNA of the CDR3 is TGTGCCAGCTCCCGGGGACAGGGCTACGAGCAGTACTTC.

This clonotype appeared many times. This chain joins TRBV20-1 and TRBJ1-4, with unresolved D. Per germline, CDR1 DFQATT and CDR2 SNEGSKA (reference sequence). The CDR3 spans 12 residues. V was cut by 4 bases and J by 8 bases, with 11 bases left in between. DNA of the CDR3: TGCAGTGCTACCGACCCTTGGGAAAAACTGTTTTTT. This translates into CSATDPWEKLFF.

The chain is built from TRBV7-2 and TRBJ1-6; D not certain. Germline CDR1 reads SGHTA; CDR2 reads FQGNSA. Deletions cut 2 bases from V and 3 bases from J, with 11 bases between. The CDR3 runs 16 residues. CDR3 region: CASSLRAAFYNSPLHF. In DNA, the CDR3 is TGTGCCAGCAGCTTACGAGCAGCTTTCTATAATTCACCCCTCCACTTT.

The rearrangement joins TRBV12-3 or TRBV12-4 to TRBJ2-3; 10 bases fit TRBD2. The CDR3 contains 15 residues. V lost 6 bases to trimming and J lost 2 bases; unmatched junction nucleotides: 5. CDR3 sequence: CASSSGLAVTDTQYF. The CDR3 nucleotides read TGTGCCAGCAGCTCCGGACTAGCGGTCACAGATACGCAGTATTTT.

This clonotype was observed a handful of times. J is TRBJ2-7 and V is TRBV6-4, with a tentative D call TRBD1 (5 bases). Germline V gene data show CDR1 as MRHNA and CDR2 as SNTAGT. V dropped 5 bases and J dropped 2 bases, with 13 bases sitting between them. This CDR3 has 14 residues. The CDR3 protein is CASSPFPGTYEQYF. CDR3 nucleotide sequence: TGTGCCAGCAGTCCCTTCCCAGGGACCTACGAGCAGTACTTC.

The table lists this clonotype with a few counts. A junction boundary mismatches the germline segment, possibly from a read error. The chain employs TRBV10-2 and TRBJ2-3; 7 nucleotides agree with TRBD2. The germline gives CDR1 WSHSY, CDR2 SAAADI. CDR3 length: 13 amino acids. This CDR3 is CASSESGGAKASF. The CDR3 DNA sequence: TGCGCCAGCAGTGAGTCGGGAGGGGCCAAAGCCTCGTTT.

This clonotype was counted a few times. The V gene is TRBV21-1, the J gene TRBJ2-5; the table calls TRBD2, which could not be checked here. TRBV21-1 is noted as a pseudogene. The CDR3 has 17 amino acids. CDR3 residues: CASSNGTSAYGGQTQYF. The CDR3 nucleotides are TGTGCCAGCAGCAACGGGACTAGCGCATATGGCGGGCAGACCCAGTACTTC.